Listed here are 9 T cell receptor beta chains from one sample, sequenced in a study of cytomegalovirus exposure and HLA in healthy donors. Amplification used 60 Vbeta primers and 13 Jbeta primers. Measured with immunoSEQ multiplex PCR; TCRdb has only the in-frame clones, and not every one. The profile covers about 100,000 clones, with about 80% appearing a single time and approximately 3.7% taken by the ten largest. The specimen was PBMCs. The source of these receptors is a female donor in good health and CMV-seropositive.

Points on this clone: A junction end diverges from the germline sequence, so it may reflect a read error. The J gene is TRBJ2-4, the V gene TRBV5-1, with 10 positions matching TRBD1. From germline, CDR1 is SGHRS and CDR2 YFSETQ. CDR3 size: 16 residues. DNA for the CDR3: TGCGCCAGCAGCTTGTATAGACAGGGGGCCAAAAACAGTCAGTACTTC. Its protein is CASSLYRQGAKNSQYF.

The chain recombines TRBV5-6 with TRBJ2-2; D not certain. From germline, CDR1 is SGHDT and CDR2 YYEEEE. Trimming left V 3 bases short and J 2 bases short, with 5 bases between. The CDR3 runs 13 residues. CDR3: CASSSFNTGELFF. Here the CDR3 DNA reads TGTGCCAGCAGCTCGTTTAACACCGGGGAGCTGTTTTTT.

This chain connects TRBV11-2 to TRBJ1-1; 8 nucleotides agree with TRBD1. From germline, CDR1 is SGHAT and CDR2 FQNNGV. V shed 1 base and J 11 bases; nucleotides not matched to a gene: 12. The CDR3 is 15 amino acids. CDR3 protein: CASSLGRGGQATAFF. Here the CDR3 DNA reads TGTGCCAGCAGCTTAGGGCGGGGGGGACAGGCGACGGCTTTCTTT.

CDR3 DNA: TGCGCCAGCAGTGACTCGGGTGCGGTCTCCTACGAGCAGTACTTC. It specifies CASSDSGAVSYEQYF. This rearrangement joins TRBV10-2 to TRBJ2-7; no firm D call. Germline CDR1 WSHSY, CDR2 SAAADI. This CDR3 comprises 15 residues. V shed 3 bases and J shed 0 bases, with 12 bases lying between them.

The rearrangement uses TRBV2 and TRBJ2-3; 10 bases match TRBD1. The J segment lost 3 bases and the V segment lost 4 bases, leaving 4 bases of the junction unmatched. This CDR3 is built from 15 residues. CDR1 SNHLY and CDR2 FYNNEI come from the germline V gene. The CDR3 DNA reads TGTGCCAGCAGTGTCCGGGACAGGGGAACAGATACGCAGTATTTT. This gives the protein CASSVRDRGTDTQYF.

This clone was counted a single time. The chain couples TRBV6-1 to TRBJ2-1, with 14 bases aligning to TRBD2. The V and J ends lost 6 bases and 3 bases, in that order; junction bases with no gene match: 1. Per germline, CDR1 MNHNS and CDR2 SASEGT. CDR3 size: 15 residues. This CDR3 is CASSGLAGGYNEQFF. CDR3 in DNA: TGTGCCAGCAGCGGACTAGCGGGGGGCTACAATGAGCAGTTCTTC.

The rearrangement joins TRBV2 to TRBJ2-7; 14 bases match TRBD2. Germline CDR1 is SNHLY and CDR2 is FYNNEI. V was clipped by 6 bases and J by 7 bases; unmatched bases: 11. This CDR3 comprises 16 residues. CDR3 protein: CASRPGLAGATEEQYF. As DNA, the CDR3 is TGTGCCAGCAGACCGGGACTAGCGGGAGCCACAGAGGAGCAGTACTTC.

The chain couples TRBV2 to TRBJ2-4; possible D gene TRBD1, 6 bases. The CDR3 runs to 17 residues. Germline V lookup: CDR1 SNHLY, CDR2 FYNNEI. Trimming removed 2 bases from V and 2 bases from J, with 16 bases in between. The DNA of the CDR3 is TGTGCCAGCAGTGAAAGCCTAGTAAGGGGGTCCAAAAACATTCAGTACTTC. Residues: CASSESLVRGSKNIQYF.

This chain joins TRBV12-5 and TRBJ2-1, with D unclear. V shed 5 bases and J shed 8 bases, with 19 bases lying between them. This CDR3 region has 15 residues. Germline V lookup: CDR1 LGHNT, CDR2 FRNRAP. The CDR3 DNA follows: TGTGCTAGTGGTGCCCGCCTTAGCCCCGAAGATGAGCAGTTCTTC. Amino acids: CASGARLSPEDEQFF. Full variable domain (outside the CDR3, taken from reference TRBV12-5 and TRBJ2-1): DARVTQTPRHKVTEMGQEVTMRCQPILGHNTVFWYRQTMMQGLELLAYFRNRAPLDDSGMPKDRFSAEMPDATLATLKIQPSEPRDSAVYFCASGARLSPEDEQFFGPGTRLTVL.